This T cell receptor beta chain was documented in a study of PD-1 blockade in classical Hodgkin lymphoma. Study overall: Patients were given intravenous nivolumab, 3 mg/kg, every 2 weeks.

Assay used: immunoSEQ multiplex PCR; TCRdb lists only in-frame clones, some missing. Of tens of thousands of clones listed, 60% to 75% were seen once; the top ten hold approximately 3%. There are a few counts of this clone. The antigen is not known. The patients all showed relapse after autologous stem cell transplantation, while their brentuximab vedotin exposure varied. Study results and caveats: With CD4+ cells, TCR diversity rose significantly by C4D1, but not with CD8+ cells. Exclusion was applied to patients who started nivolumab under 1 year after ASCT. Possibly reflecting disease activity or prior therapy, repertoire differences have causes that remain undefined.

The ends were cut back, 2 bases at V and 8 bases at J, with 12 bases in the middle. Germline V gene lookup returns CDR1 SGHDN and CDR2 FVKESK. The CDR3 totals 14 residues. The specimen was peripheral blood mononuclear cells (PBMCs), collected at baseline. The clonotype was recovered from a human donor with classical Hodgkin lymphoma. The chain joins TRBV14 to TRBJ1-4, with D possibly being TRBD1 (6 bases). In DNA, the CDR3 is TGTGCCAGCAGCCAATTGGGGACATCGGAAAAACTGTTTTTT. It translates to CASSQLGTSEKLFF.